This T cell receptor (beta chain) came from a study of blood T cell repertoires in COVID-19. Study details: Acute and convalescent COVID-19 samples came from the United States, Italy and Spain. T cells, B-cell-depleted T cells, or PBMCs provided the cDNA or gDNA that served as material.

Authors' processing steps: Reference gene primer amplification gave nucleated cell count estimates. Assay used: immunoSEQ multiplex PCR; TCRdb lists only in-frame clones, some missing. V, J and clone size are taken as reported in that table, and D and trimming were inferred from the DNA itself. The sample includes 250,000 to 350,000 clones, more than 80% of them seen just once. V gave up 3 bases and J gave up 4 bases; unmatched junction bases: 4. Germline V gene data show CDR1 as SQVTM and CDR2 as ANQGSEA. CDR3 length: 13 amino acids. In Seattle, patients joined the study during active infection and were tracked longitudinally.

The chain recombines TRBV29-1 with TRBJ2-3, with TRBD1 matching over 7 bases. The material sequenced was peripheral blood. This clonotype was sampled from a woman under 40 with COVID-19, enrolled during active disease. The CDR3 DNA follows: TGCAGCGTTGACAAAGGGGGCGCAGATACGCAGTATTTT. Translation gives CSVDKGGADTQYF.